This T cell receptor beta chain was captured in a study of T cell repertoires in cytomegalovirus infection. Across the whole study: Matching HLA type and CMV infection were both indicated by public TCR beta signatures.

This clonotype was counted only a few times. TCRdb passed the reads through MiXCR, listing each CDR3 protein once. This sample has 150,000 to 200,000 distinct CDR3 sequences, with around 14% found just once. Germline-derived CDR1 and CDR2 are SGHRS and YFSETQ. This CDR3 region has 14 residues. Trimming at V came to 0 bases and at J to 9 bases, leaving 5 bases not matched to a gene. The chain employs TRBV5-1 and TRBJ2-1, with 8 bases matching TRBD2. Sequenced input: PBMCs. This sequence was found in a human donor in good health (CMV status not recorded). Some clones in this sample may be carry-over from other donors' samples. The CDR3 is CASSLDGRAVEQFF. The CDR3 bases are TGCGCCAGCAGCTTGGACGGGAGGGCCGTTGAGCAGTTCTTC.